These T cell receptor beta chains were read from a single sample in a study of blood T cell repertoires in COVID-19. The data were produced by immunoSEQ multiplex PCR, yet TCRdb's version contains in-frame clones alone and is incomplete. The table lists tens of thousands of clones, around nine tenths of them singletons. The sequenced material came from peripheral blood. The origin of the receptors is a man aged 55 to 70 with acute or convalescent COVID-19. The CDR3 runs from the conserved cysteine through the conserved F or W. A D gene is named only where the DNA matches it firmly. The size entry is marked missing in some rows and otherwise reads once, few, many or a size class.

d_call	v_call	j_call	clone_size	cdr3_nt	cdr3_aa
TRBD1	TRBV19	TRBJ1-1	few	TGTGCCAGTAGTAAAAGACAGGGGGGAAACACTGAAGCTTTCTTT	CASSKRQGGNTEAFF
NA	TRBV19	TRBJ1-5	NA	TGTGCCAGTAGTTGGGCAGGGCGAAATCAGCCCCAGCATTTT	CASSWAGRNQPQHF
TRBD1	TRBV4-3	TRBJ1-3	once	TGCGCCAGCAGCCAAGAGAGACAGGGGGGAAACACCATATATTTT	CASSQERQGGNTIYF
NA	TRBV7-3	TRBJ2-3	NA	TGTGCCAGCAGCTTAATCGGTCGCACAGATACGCAGTATTTT	CASSLIGRTDTQYF
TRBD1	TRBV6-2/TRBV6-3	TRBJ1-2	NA	TGTGCCAGCAGCGACCCGACAGGGACGGGGTTCGGCTATGGCTACACCTTC	CASSDPTGTGFGYGYTF
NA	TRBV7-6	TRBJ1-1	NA	TGTGCCAGCAGCTTAGGAGGGCAGATGAACACTGAAGCTTTCTTT	CASSLGGQMNTEAFF
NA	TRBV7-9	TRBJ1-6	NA	TGTGCCAGCAGCCGAGTATTAGGGGGAGATTCACCCCTCCACTTT	CASSRVLGGDSPLHF
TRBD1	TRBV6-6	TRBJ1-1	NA	TGTGCCAGCAGTCAGAGGACAGGGGAACGTACTGAAGCTTTCTTT	CASSQRTGERTEAFF
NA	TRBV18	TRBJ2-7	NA	TGTGCCAGCTCACTGAGGGACGAGCAGTACTTC	CASSLRDEQYF
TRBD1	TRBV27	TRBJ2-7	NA	TGTGCCAGCCGGAGGCCCGGACAGGGGTACGAGCAGTACTTC	CASRRPGQGYEQYF
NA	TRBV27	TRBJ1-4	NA	TGTGCCAGCAGTCCCAAGGGGCGGAATGAAAAACTGTTTTTT	CASSPKGRNEKLFF
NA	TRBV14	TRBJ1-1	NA	TGTGCCAGCAGCCAACAGGAGGTAACTGAAGCTTTCTTT	CASSQQEVTEAFF
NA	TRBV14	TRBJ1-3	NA	TGTGCCAGCAGCCAAGTCGTCAGGGCTTATGGAAACACCATATATTTT	CASSQVVRAYGNTIYF
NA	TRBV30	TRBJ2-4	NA	TGTGCCTGGAGTGTAGCCCAGGGCTCCAAAAACATTCAGTACTTC	CAWSVAQGSKNIQYF
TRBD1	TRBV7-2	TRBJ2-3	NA	TGTGCCAGCAGCCGTGACAGGGGTCGCGCAGATACGCAGTATTTT	CASSRDRGRADTQYF
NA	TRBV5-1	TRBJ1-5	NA	TGCGCCAGCAGCTTAGGCGGAACTAGCAATCAGCCCCAGCATTTT	CASSLGGTSNQPQHF
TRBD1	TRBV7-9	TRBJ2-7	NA	TGTGCCAGCAGCATATGGACAGGGGTCTCCCCCCACGAGCAGTACTTC	CASSIWTGVSPHEQYF
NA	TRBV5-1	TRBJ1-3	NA	TGCGCCAGCAGCTTGGCCACTCCTGGCTCTGGAAACACCATATATTTT	CASSLATPGSGNTIYF
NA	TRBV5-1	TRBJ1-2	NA	TGCGCCAGCAGCTTGGGGGTCCGGGGGCGGGAGTCTGGCTACACCTTC	CASSLGVRGRESGYTF
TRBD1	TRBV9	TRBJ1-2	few	TGTGCCAGCAGCGCACAGGGGGTTGTCTATGGCTACACCTTC	CASSAQGVVYGYTF
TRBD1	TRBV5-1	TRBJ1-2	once	TGCGCCTCGAAGGCTGAGACAGGGGCAGGTGGCTACACCTTC	CASKAETGAGGYTF
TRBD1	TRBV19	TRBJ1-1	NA	TGTGCCAGTACTCAGACAGGGGCGTCCTATGAGGCTTTCTTT	CASTQTGASYEAFF
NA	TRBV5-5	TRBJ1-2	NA	TGTGCCAGCAGCCTGGGGACATATGGCTACACCTTC	CASSLGTYGYTF
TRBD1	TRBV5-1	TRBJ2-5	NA	TGCGCCAGCAGCTTGGCCGCAAGGACAGGACAAGAGACCCAGTACTTC	CASSLAARTGQETQYF
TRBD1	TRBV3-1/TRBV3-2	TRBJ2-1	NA	TGTGCCAGCAGCCAGAGGGGGCGGGCTTCTGAGCAGTTCTTC	CASSQRGRASEQFF
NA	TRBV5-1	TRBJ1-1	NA	TGCGCCAGTAATACAGGGTCGCTAACTGAAGCTTTCTTT	CASNTGSLTEAFF